The T cell receptor beta chain described here comes from a study of PD-1 blockade in classical Hodgkin lymphoma. CDR3 size: 14 residues. Germline V gene sequence: CDR1 SQVTM, CDR2 ANQGSEA. After removal of 6 bases from V and 5 bases from J, the junction contained 11 bases not matched to a gene. Time point denoted: cycle 4 day 1 (C4D1), after more than 5 weeks of nivolumab. All the patients suffered relapse after autologous stem cell transplantation, and brentuximab vedotin exposure differed. It was by magnetic negative selection that CD4+ T cells were purified from thawed PBMCs. Repertoires were generated with immunoSEQ multiplex PCR, while TCRdb's copy carries only in-frame clones and drops some. The sample lists more than 10,000 clones; about 86% were seen once.

The source was CD4+ T cells from blood, collected before the fourth cycle of nivolumab. The sequence was collected from a human donor with classical Hodgkin lymphoma. This sequence joins TRBV29-1 and TRBJ2-3; 7 bases align to TRBD2. The CDR3 region is CSVGHGGGGDTQYF. CDR3 coding DNA: TGCAGCGTGGGTCATGGCGGGGGTGGAGATACGCAGTATTTT.